This T cell receptor (beta chain) stems from a study of blood T cell repertoires in COVID-19. Study-wide background: Sites in the United States, Italy and Spain provided acute and convalescent COVID-19 samples.

Methods used by the authors: It was from reference gene primer amplification that nucleated cell counts were estimated. Sequenced by immunoSEQ multiplex PCR; TCRdb stores in-frame clones only, minus some. The V and J calls and clone size are taken from that table; D and trimming were inferred from the DNA. The sample has roughly 60,000 clones, around 85% seen once; the top ten hold less than 1.5%. This receptor was identified in a man in his forties with acute or convalescent COVID-19. The sequenced material came from peripheral blood.

CDR3 bases: TGTGCCTGGAGTGTACTGGTGGGGGGTGGCTATGGCTACACCTTC. This gives the protein CAWSVLVGGGYGYTF. The chain has TRBV30 and TRBJ1-2; weak D call: TRBD1 (5 bases). V lost 0 bases, J lost 4 bases, and 15 bases lay in between. The CDR3 totals 15 residues. Germline values: CDR1 GTSNPN, CDR2 SVGIG (reference sequence).